This is a list of T cell receptor beta chains from one sample in a study of tumor-infiltrating lymphocytes in localized non-small cell lung cancer. Libraries were prepared by immunoSEQ multiplex PCR; TCRdb keeps only in-frame clonotypes and omits some of them. This sample has about 16,000 clones; approximately 49% occur once, and the top ten carry about 16%. Sequenced input: lung tumor tissue. These receptors originate from a human donor with non-small cell lung cancer. The CDR3 runs from the conserved cysteine through the conserved F or W. A D gene is named only where the DNA matches it firmly. The size field is filled for only some rows; it gives once, few, many or a size class.

>.|TRBV13|.|TRBJ1-1
CASSLVGGEAFF
TGTGCCAGCAGTTTGGTTGGGGGTGAAGCTTTCTTT
>few|TRBV28|.|TRBJ1-5
CASIQGGGGQPQHF
TGTGCCAGCATCCAAGGGGGGGGCGGTCAGCCCCAGCATTTT
>few|TRBV27|.|TRBJ1-2
CASSRRGGDYGYTF
TGTGCCAGCAGCCGACGGGGGGGGGACTATGGCTACACCTTC
>many|TRBV5-1|.|TRBJ1-1
CASSLGHNSEAFF
TGCGCCAGCAGCTTGGGACACAATTCTGAAGCTTTCTTT
>.|TRBV21-1|.|TRBJ2-3
CASSNGGPADTQYF
TGTGCCAGCAGCAATGGGGGCCCGGCAGATACGCAGTATTTT
>.|TRBV9|.|TRBJ1-5
CASSKQGGRQPQHF
TGTGCCAGCAGCAAACAGGGAGGTAGGCAGCCCCAGCATTTT
>medium-sized|TRBV6-5|.|TRBJ2-5
CASSFSGETQYF
TGTGCCAGCAGTTTCTCCGGGGAGACCCAGTACTTC
>few|TRBV7-3|.|TRBJ1-2
CASSLDGYGYTF
TGTGCCAGCAGCTTAGACGGCTATGGCTACACCTTC
>.|TRBV5-1|.|TRBJ1-1
CASSPDGLNTEAFF
TGCGCCAGCAGCCCGGACGGATTGAACACTGAAGCTTTCTTT
>few|TRBV10-3|TRBD1|TRBJ1-4
CAISDRTGYNEKLFF
TGTGCCATCAGTGACCGGACAGGATATAATGAAAAACTGTTTTTT
>.|TRBV6-4|.|TRBJ2-7
CARWRGPTYEQYF
TGTGCCAGGTGGAGGGGTCCGACTTACGAGCAGTACTTC
>.|TRBV19|TRBD1|TRBJ1-3
CASRRDRDGNTIYF
TGTGCCAGTAGGAGAGACAGGGATGGAAACACCATATATTTT
>.|TRBV11-3|TRBD1|TRBJ1-2
CASSLAGQTNYGYTF
TGTGCCAGCAGCTTGGCGGGACAGACTAACTATGGCTACACCTTC
>few|TRBV5-1|TRBD1|TRBJ1-4
CASRSTGRNEKLFF
TGCGCCAGCAGATCGACAGGGCGCAATGAAAAACTGTTTTTT